The following is a TCR beta chain sequence with its context. The length of the CDR3 is 15 residues. The junction had 8 bases not matched to a gene; V was cut back by 1 base and J by 6 bases. Germline lookup yields CDR1 DFQATT and CDR2 SNEGSKA (reference sequence). After constant-region reverse-primer amplification, full-length variable regions underwent semi-nested PCR with Nested Universal Primer A. TCRdb re-called the 5' RACE reads with MiXCR, one entry per CDR3 protein. The sample holds 8,000 to 8,500 distinct CDR3 sequences, around 63% seen once. The TCR comes from a female donor with breast cancer. V and J are TRBV20-1 and TRBJ2-1; TRBD2 agrees at 8 bases. Material for sequencing was tumor-infiltrating naive CD4+ T cells sorted from the breast tumor. Subset described: naive CD4+ T cells, CD4+CD45RA+CD25-. CDR3 bases: TGCAGTGCTAGAGCGGGAGGGCGGATAGGCAATGAGCAGTTCTTC. Translation: CSARAGGRIGNEQFF.